These 9 T cell receptor beta chains originate from one sample sequenced in a study of blood T cell repertoires in COVID-19 (dated by TCRdb to the early 2020s). Library prep was done by the immunoSEQ multiplex PCR assay. Drawn from immuneACCESS, this table holds only the in-frame rearrangements with V and J called that TCRdb kept. Clones are partly lost; checked studies trace under half to an unresolved V gene and leave the rest unexplained. The sample yields some 130,000 clones; more than 70% were counted once. The ten largest clones represent 10% of the sample. The material sequenced was peripheral blood. These receptors all come from a man aged 45-65 years with acute or convalescent COVID-19.

The chain employs TRBV12-3 or TRBV12-4 and TRBJ1-3; D is uncertain. With 4 bases removed from V and 7 bases from J, the gap between germline ends came to 8 bases. This CDR3 has 12 amino acids. Here the CDR3 reads CASSSQSNTIYF. CDR3 DNA: TGTGCCAGCAGTTCTCAGTCCAACACCATATATTTT.

The count of this clone is one. The J gene is TRBJ1-2, the V gene TRBV10-2; possibly TRBD1 for D (6 bases). The CDR3 is 17 amino acids. Trimming removed 2 bases from V and 2 bases from J, with 18 bases in between. The germline gives CDR1 WSHSY, CDR2 SAAADI. The CDR3 region has the DNA TGCGCCAGCAGTGAGACCGAACAGGGATTTGGAAACTATGGCTACACCTTC. Translating gives CASSETEQGFGNYGYTF.

V is TRBV7-2 and J is TRBJ1-5, with D maybe TRBD1 (5 bases). Germline assignment: CDR1 SGHTA and CDR2 FQGNSA. The germline V and J ends were trimmed by 5 bases and 3 bases, with 14 bases remaining between them. CDR3 length equals 15 residues. This CDR3 reads CASSQQSGYNQPQHF. CDR3 DNA sequence: TGTGCCAGCAGCCAACAGTCAGGGTACAATCAGCCCCAGCATTTT. Looking up the rest from reference TRBV7-2 and TRBJ1-5 gives the full variable domain: GAGVSQSPSNKVTEKGKDVELRCDPISGHTALYWYRQSLGQGLEFLIYFQGNSAPDKSGLPSDRFSAERTGGSVSTLTIQRTQQEDSAVYLCASSQQSGYNQPQHFGDGTRLSIL.

This sequence joins TRBV5-1 and TRBJ1-1; 8 nucleotides match TRBD1. CDR3 length: 15 amino acids. Germline values: CDR1 SGHRS, CDR2 YFSETQ. Unmatched junction bases numbered 3, after V lost 0 bases and J lost 2 bases. The CDR3 nucleotides read TGCGCCAGCAGCTTGGCCAGGGGGCGTAACACTGAAGCTTTCTTT. It yields the protein CASSLARGRNTEAFF.

The chain uses TRBV25-1 and TRBJ1-2; D is uncertain. Trimming stripped 5 bases from V and 4 bases from J, with 5 bases between. Per germline, CDR1 MGHDK and CDR2 SYGVNS. The CDR3 has 11 amino acids. In DNA form, the CDR3 reads TGTGCCAGCAGTTACAGCTATGGCTACACCTTC. Its translation: CASSYSYGYTF.

This rearrangement joins TRBV27 to TRBJ2-1, with unresolved D. Trimming shortened V by 2 bases and J by 2 bases, and 10 bases separated the two germline ends. Germline-derived CDR1 and CDR2 are MNHEY and SMNVEV (reference sequence). The CDR3 sequence is 15 residues long. CDR3 sequence reads: CASSLRAAPYNEQFF. Here the CDR3 DNA reads TGTGCCAGCAGTTTACGAGCTGCACCCTACAATGAGCAGTTCTTC.

J is TRBJ2-3 and V is TRBV19; 13 nucleotides align to TRBD2. Germline V gives CDR1 LNHDA, CDR2 SQIVND (reference sequence). There are 18 residues in the CDR3. The V and J ends lost 5 bases and 6 bases, in that order; junction bases with no gene match: 14. The CDR3 bases are TGTGCCAGTAGTGGACCACTAGCGGGGGGGCAGGTTTTGGATACGCAGTATTTT. Translation: CASSGPLAGGQVLDTQYF.

The V gene is TRBV5-4, the J gene TRBJ1-2; possibly TRBD1 for D (6 bases). The CDR3 loop spans 15 amino acids. Germline CDR1 and CDR2: SGHNT and YYREEE (reference sequence). Trimming left V 2 bases short and J 8 bases short, with 19 bases between. CDR3 DNA sequence: TGTGCCAGCAGCTTTCATGACAGGAGGTCTGGCGGCTACACCTTC. This encodes CASSFHDRRSGGYTF.

The chain uses TRBV18 and TRBJ2-1, with D unclear. The CDR3 has 16 residues. V lost 0 bases to trimming and J lost 0 bases, with 9 bases between them. Germline-derived CDR1 and CDR2 are KGHSH and LQKENI. The CDR3 nucleotides read TGTGCCAGCTCACCACCCAGTACCCTCTCCTACAATGAGCAGTTCTTC. Translated: CASSPPSTLSYNEQFF. Full variable domain (missing parts from reference TRBV18 and TRBJ2-1): NAGVMQNPRHLVRRRGQEARLRCSPMKGHSHVYWYRQLPEEGLKFMVYLQKENIIDESGMPKERFSAEFPKEGPSILRIQQVVRGDSAAYFCASSPPSTLSYNEQFFGPGTRLTVL.